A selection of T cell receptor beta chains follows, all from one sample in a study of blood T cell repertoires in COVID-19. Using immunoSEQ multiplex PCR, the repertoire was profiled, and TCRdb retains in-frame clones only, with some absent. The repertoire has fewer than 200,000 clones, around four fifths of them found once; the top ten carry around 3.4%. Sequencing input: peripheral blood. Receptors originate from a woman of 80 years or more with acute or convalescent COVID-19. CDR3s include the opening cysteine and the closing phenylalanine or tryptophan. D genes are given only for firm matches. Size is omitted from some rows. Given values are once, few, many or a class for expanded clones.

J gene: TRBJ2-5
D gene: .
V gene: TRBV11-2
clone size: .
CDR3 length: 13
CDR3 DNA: TGTGCCAGCAGCCGACGACTTCAAGAGACCCAGTACTTC
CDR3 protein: CASSRRLQETQYF

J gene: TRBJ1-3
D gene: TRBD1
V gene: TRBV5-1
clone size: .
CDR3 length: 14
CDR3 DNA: TGCGCCAGCAGCGTCTCGGGACAGGGAAACACCATATATTTT
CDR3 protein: CASSVSGQGNTIYF

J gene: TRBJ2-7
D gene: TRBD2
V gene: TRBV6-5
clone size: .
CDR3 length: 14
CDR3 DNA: TGTGCCAGCATGGGGACTAGCGGATCCTACGAGCAGTACTTC
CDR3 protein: CASMGTSGSYEQYF

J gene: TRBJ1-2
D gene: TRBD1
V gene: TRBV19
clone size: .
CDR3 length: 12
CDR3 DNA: TGTGCCAGTAGTAACGACAGGGTTGGCTACACCTTC
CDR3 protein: CASSNDRVGYTF

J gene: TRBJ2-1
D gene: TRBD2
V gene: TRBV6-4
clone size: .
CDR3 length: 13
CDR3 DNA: TGTGCCAGCAGCTCCTCGGGACTAAACGAGCAGTTCTTC
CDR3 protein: CASSSSGLNEQFF

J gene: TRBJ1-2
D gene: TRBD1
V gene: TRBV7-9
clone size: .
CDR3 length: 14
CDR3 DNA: TGTGCCAGCAGCCTCTCTGAGGACAGGGATGGCTACACCTTC
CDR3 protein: CASSLSEDRDGYTF

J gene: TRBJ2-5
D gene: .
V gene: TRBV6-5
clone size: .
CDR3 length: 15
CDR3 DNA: TGTGCCAGCAGTTTCTCGGGCGGGAATCAAGAGACCCAGTACTTC
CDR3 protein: CASSFSGGNQETQYF

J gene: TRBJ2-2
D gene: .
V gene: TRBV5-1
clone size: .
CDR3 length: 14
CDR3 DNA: TGCGCCAGCAGCTCCCCAGAGAACACCGGGGAGCTGTTTTTT
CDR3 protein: CASSSPENTGELFF

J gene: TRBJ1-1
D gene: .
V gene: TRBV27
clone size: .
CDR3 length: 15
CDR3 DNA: TGTGCCAGCAGTTTATCGTTCGCAGGGAGGACTGAAGCTTTCTTT
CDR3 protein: CASSLSFAGRTEAFF

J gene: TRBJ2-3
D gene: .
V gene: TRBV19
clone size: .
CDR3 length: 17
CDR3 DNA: TGTGCCAGTAGTATAAGGGGCAGGGGTTCGATGACAGATACGCAGTATTTT
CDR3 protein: CASSIRGRGSMTDTQYF

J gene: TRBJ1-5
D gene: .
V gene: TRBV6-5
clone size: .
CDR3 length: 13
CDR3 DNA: TGTGCCAGCAGTTACTCGATTCAGGAGCCCCAGCATTTT
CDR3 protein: CASSYSIQEPQHF

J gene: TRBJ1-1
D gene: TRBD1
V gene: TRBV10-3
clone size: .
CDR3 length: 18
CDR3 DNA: TGTGCCATCAGTGAGGCCCGAGGGGGCGAATATGGTATGGCTGAAGCTTTCTTT
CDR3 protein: CAISEARGGEYGMAEAFF

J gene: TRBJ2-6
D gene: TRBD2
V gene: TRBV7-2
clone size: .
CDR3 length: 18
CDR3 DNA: TGTGCCAGCAGCTTACGGGGGGTCGGATCATCTGGGGCCAACGTCCTGACTTTC
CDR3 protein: CASSLRGVGSSGANVLTF

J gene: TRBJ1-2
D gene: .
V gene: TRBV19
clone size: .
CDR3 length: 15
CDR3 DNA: TGTGCCAGTAGTGCACAGGGATTGTTGAACTATGGCTACACCTTC
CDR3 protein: CASSAQGLLNYGYTF

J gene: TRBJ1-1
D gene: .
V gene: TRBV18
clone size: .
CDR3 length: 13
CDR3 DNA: TGTGCCAGCTCGTCCGGGGGGGACACTGAAGCTTTCTTT
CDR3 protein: CASSSGGDTEAFF

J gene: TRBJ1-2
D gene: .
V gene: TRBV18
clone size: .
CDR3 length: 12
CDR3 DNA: TGTGCCAGCTCCCTCCCGTCTTATGGCTACACCTTC
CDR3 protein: CASSLPSYGYTF

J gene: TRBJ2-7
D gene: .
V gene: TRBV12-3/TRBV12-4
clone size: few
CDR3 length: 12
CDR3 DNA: TGTGCCAGCGGCCAGGGTTTCTACGAGCAGTACTTC
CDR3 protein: CASGQGFYEQYF

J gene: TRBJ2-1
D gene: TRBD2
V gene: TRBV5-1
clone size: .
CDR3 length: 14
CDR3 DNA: TGCGCCAGCAGCTCCGCGGGAGACCACAATGAGCAGTTCTTC
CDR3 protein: CASSSAGDHNEQFF